This paragraph covers one TCR beta chain sequence. Antigen: not known. The data were taken from a study of radiotherapy plus CTLA-4 blockade in lung cancer. Study in general: Among all patients, more than 15% showed objective responses, while about 30% had disease control. Points from the study as a whole: TCR clones originating in tumors grew in number in blood after radiotherapy plus ipilimumab. Early blood T cell clone dynamics reportedly forecast response best, with interferon-beta.

Ipilimumab-mediated CTLA-4 blockade plus focal radiation was given to patients having chemo-refractory metastatic non-small-cell lung cancer. The protocol was immunoSEQ multiplex PCR, while the TCRdb copy is restricted to in-frame clones and leaves out a portion. The sample has 50,000 to 65,000 clones, almost 85% seen once. V lost 4 bases and J lost 0; bases outside the gene matches: 3. The CDR3 runs to 15 residues. Germline values: CDR1 SGHTA, CDR2 FQGNSA. The chain uses TRBV7-2 and TRBJ2-7, with 10 bases aligning to TRBD2. The material sequenced was peripheral blood, taken from a patient treated with radiotherapy plus ipilimumab. This TCR came from a human donor with non-small cell lung cancer whose response to radiotherapy plus ipilimumab could not be evaluated. The CDR3 loop reads CASSSAGGLSYEQYF. As DNA, the CDR3 is TGTGCCAGCAGCTCAGCGGGGGGGCTCTCCTACGAGCAGTACTTC.